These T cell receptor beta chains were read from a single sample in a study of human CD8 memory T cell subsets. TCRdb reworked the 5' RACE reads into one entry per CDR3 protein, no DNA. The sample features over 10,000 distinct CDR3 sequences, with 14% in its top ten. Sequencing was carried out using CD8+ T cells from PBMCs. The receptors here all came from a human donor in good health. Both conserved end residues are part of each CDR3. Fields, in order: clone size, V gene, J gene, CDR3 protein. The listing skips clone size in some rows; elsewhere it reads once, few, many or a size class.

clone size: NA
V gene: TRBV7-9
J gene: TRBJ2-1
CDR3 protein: CASSFRVVGNEQFF

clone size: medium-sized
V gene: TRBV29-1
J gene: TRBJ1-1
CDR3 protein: CSVEGGRRNEAFF

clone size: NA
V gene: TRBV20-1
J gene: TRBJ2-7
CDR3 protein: CSARDLEEDEQYF

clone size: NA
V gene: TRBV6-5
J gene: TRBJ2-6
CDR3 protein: CASSIRLGTGIEGANVLTF

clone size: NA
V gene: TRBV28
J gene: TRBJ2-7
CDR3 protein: CASRLGQGNYEQYF

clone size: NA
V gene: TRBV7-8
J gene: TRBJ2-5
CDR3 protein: CASSLARGRGGETQYF

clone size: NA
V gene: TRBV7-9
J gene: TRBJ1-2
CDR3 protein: CASSGTGGQGYGYTF

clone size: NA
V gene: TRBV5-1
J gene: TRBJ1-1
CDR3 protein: CASSLSGGMAEAFF

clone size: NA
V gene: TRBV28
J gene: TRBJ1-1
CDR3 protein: CASSTRDRGYTEAFF

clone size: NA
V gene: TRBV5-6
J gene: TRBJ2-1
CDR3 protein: CASSLAVTAEHNEQFF

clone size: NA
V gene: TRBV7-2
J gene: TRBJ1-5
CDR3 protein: CASSPDRGNQPQHF

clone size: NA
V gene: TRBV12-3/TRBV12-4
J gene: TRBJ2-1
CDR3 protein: CASSSRRNDNEQFF

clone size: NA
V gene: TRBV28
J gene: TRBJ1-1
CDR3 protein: CASSLRSGGAGEAFF

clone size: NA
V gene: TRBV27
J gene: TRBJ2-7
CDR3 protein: CASADRGYGEQYF

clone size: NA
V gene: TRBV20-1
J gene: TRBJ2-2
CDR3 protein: CSARIGPNTGELFF

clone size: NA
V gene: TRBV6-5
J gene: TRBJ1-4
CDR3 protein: CASSKLGLRGEKLFF

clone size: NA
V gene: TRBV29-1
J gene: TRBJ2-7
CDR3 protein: CSVEGGEFNEQYF

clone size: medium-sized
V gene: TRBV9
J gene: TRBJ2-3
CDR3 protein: CASSPPRWEGLNTQYF

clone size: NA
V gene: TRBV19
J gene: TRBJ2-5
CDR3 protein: CASSGLDQETQYF

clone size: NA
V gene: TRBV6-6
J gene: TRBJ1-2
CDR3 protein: CASSYSQGSDGYTF

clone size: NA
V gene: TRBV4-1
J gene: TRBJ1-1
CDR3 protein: CASSQDVGAYEAFF